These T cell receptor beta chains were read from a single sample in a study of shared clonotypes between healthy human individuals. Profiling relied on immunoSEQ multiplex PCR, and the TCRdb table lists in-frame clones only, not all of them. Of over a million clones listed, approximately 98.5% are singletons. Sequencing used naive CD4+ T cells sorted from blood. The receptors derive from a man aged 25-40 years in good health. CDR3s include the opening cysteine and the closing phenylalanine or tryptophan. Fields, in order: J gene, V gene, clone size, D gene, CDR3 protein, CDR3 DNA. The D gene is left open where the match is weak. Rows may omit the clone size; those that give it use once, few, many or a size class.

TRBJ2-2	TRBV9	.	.	CASTAGQQGTGELFF	TGTGCCAGCACCGCGGGCCAGCAGGGCACCGGGGAGCTGTTTTTT
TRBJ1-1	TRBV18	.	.	CASSNLWTPDTEAFF	TGTGCCAGCTCAAATTTGTGGACCCCGGACACTGAAGCTTTCTTT
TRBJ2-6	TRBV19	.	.	CASSIQTGSVLANVLTF	TGTGCCAGTAGTATACAGACAGGTTCGGTATTGGCCAACGTCCTGACTTTC
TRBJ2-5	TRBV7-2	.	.	CASSPVDHRPNF	TGTGCCAGCAGCCCAGTAGACCACCGGCCCAACTTC
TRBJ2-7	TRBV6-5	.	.	CASRKNQVPSYEQYF	TGTGCCAGCAGAAAAAATCAGGTCCCCTCCTACGAGCAGTACTTC
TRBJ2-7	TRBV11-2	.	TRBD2	CASSLGLADFSYEQYF	TGTGCCAGCAGCCTGGGACTAGCGGATTTCTCCTACGAGCAGTACTTC
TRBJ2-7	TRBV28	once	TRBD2	CASIAGTSGASYEQYF	TGTGCCAGCATCGCCGGGACTAGCGGGGCCTCCTACGAGCAGTACTTC
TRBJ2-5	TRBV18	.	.	CASSPPGLRGETQYF	TGTGCCAGCTCACCACCGGGGTTGCGAGGGGAGACCCAGTACTTC
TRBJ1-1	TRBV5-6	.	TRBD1	CASSFRDRGQLKAFF	TGTGCCAGCAGCTTTCGGGACAGGGGGCAACTAAAAGCTTTCTTT
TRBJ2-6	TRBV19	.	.	CASSIVRSGGANVLTF	TGTGCCAGTAGTATCGTACGGTCAGGGGGGGCCAACGTCCTGACTTTC
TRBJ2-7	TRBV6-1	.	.	CASRTSDQLGDEQYF	TGTGCCAGCAGGACGTCTGATCAACTTGGCGACGAGCAGTACTTC
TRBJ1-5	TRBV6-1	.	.	CASSGQANQPQHF	TGTGCCAGCAGTGGACAGGCCAATCAGCCCCAGCATTTT
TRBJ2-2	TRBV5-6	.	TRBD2	CASSAERDRTGELFF	TGTGCCAGCAGCGCAGAGCGGGATCGGACCGGGGAGCTGTTTTTT
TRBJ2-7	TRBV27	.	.	CASSLRSWGYEQYF	TGTGCCAGCAGTTTGAGGAGCTGGGGCTACGAGCAGTACTTC
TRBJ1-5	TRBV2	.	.	CASSYSTEQPQHF	TGTGCCAGCAGTTACTCGACAGAACAGCCCCAGCATTTT
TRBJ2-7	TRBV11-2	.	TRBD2	CASSSSYSGTAEQYF	TGTGCCAGCAGCTCGTCCTACAGCGGGACGGCCGAGCAGTACTTC
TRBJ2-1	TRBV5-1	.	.	CASSQVDGGALYRGNEQFF	TGCGCCAGCAGCCAGGTAGACGGCGGGGCCCTGTACCGTGGCAATGAGCAGTTCTTC
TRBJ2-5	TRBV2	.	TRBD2	CASTPEVAGETQYF	TGTGCCAGCACCCCGGAGGTAGCGGGAGAGACCCAGTACTTC
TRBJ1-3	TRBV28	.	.	CASRDSRNTIYF	TGTGCCAGCAGGGACTCTCGAAACACCATATATTTT
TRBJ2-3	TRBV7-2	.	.	CASSLGGVRGDTQYF	TGTGCCAGCAGCTTAGGTGGAGTAAGGGGTGATACGCAGTATTTT
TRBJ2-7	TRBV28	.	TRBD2	CASSLLSGIGEQYF	TGTGCCAGCAGTTTATTAAGCGGGATTGGCGAGCAGTACTTC
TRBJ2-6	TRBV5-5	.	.	CASSLGHRAGANVLTF	TGTGCCAGCAGCTTGGGTCATCGTGCTGGGGCCAACGTCCTGACTTTC
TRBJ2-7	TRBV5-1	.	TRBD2	CASSTLAGATYEQYF	TGCGCCAGCAGCACCCTAGCGGGAGCAACCTACGAGCAGTACTTC
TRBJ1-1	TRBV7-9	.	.	CASSLAGNTEAFF	TGTGCCAGCAGCTTAGCGGGTAACACTGAAGCTTTCTTT